This T cell receptor beta chain came from a study of shared clonotypes between healthy human individuals. Study conclusions and caveats: The authors sampled blood alone, and tissue repertoires likely differ.

This clone was seen repeatedly, ten times or more. Antigen: not known. The CDR3 loop spans 16 amino acids. In germline, CDR1 is SGHAT, CDR2 FQNNGV. Trimming left V 3 bases short and J 0 bases short, with 13 bases between. Sequencing was performed with immunoSEQ multiplex PCR; in TCRdb, only in-frame clones are kept and a portion is missing. The sample contains about 1 million clones, about 75% of which appear only once. The TCR sequence derives from a man aged 18 to 29 in good health. The chain couples TRBV11-2 to TRBJ2-3; D ambiguous. Sequenced input: memory CD4+ T cells sorted from blood. Stated subset: CD45RA-negative fraction. The CDR3 here is CASSFGFGTSTDTQYF. For the CDR3, the DNA is TGTGCCAGCAGCTTTGGATTCGGCACTAGCACAGATACGCAGTATTTT.